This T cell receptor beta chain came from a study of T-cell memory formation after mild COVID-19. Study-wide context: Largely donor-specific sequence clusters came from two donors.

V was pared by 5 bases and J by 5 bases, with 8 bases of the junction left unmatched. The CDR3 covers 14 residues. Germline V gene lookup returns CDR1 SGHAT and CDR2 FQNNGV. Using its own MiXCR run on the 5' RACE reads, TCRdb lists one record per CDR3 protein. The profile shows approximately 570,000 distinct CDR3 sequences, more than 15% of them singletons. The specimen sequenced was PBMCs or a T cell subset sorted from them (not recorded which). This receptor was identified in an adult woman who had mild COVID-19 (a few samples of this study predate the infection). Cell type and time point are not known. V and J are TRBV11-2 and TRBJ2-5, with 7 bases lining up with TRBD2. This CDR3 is CASSEGLVAETQYF. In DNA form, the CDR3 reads TGTGCCAGCAGCGAAGGACTAGTGGCGGAGACCCAGTACTTC. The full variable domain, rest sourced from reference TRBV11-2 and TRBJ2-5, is EAGVAQSPRYKIIEKRQSVAFWCNPISGHATLYWYQQILGQGPKLLIQFQNNGVVDDSQLPKDRFSAERLKGVDSTLKIQPAKLEDSAVYLCASSEGLVAETQYFGPGTRLLVL.